This T cell receptor beta chain was captured in a study of OX40 agonist ivuxolimab in advanced cancers. Study-wide context: Melanoma, hepatocellular carcinoma, head and neck or renal cell cancer occurred in dose-escalation patients. Patients achieving partial responses numbered three: one hepatocellular carcinoma case and two cutaneous melanoma cases.

Generated by immunoSEQ multiplex PCR, the TCRdb table keeps only in-frame clones and is missing some. This sample has about 46,000 clones, with about 91% found just once. Points from the study as a whole: Normalized T-cell clonal expansion was also low in some nonresponders. CD4+ and CD8+ blood T cells expanded clonally by week 6 at 0.1 to 3.0 mg/kg.

Concerning this clone: The target antigen is unknown.

CDR1 is MNHEY and CDR2 is SMNVEV in the germline V gene (reference sequence). V was shortened by 1 base and J by 3 bases, with 12 bases between the two germline ends. This CDR3 region has 16 residues. This chain uses TRBV27 with TRBJ2-2; D is unresolved. The TCR originated in an adult with an advanced solid tumor such as melanoma, head and neck, liver or kidney cancer. This specimen was CD4+ or CD8+ T cells sorted from blood, taken in a trial of the OX40 agonist ivuxolimab. Here the CDR3 DNA reads TGTGCCAGCAGTTTATTGGGTTCCTCCTACACCGGGGAGCTGTTTTTT. Its translation is CASSLLGSSYTGELFF.